The 16 T cell receptor beta chains below were found in one sample sequenced in a study of T cell repertoires in cytomegalovirus infection. TCRdb fed the reads into MiXCR, producing one record per CDR3 protein. The sample yields 200,000 to 250,000 distinct CDR3 sequences, about 12% seen once. The sequencing input was PBMCs. These receptors originate from a human donor in good health (CMV status not recorded). Some clones in this sample may be carry-over from other donors' samples.

This clonotype was observed at least ten times. The chain uses TRBV28 and TRBJ1-3; a possible D gene is TRBD1 (5 bases). Germline CDR1 MDHEN, CDR2 SYDVKM. The CDR3 is 16 amino acids. The V and J ends lost 5 bases and 0 bases respectively, with 14 bases between them. CDR3 in DNA: TGTGCCAGCAGTCCCTGGGACGTTGGCTCTGGAAACACCATATATTTT. Translating gives CASSPWDVGSGNTIYF.

The rearrangement joins TRBV12-3 or TRBV12-4 to TRBJ1-5; no clear D gene. The CDR3 has 13 amino acids. V was shortened by 3 bases and J by 9 bases, with 12 bases between the two germline ends. This CDR3 reads CASSFRNGGPQHF. CDR3 in DNA: TGTGCCAGCAGTTTTAGGAACGGCGGGCCCCAGCATTTT.

The chain employs TRBV28 and TRBJ1-1; tentatively, D is TRBD1 (5 bases). The germline V gene has CDR1 MDHEN and CDR2 SYDVKM. V dropped 3 bases and J dropped 0 bases, with 11 bases sitting between them. This CDR3 has 15 amino acids. The CDR3 DNA reads TGTGCCAGCAGTTTCGGGGGGTCCATGAACACTGAAGCTTTCTTT. As protein: CASSFGGSMNTEAFF. The full variable domain, completed using reference TRBV28 and TRBJ1-1, is DVKVTQSSRYLVKRTGEKVFLECVQDMDHENMFWYRQDPGLGLRLIYFSYDVKMKEKGDIPEGYSVSREKKERFSLILESASTNQTSMYLCASSFGGSMNTEAFFGQGTRLTVV.

This clonotype was counted many times. This chain joins TRBV12-5 and TRBJ2-2; D possibly corresponds to TRBD2 (5 bases). CDR3 size: 14 residues. Germline V CDR1 and CDR2: LGHNT, FRNRAP. Trimming cost V 7 bases and J 1 base, with 10 bases left between them. The CDR3 protein is CASVVSVNTGELFF. CDR3 DNA: TGTGCTAGTGTCGTTAGCGTGAACACCGGGGAGCTGTTTTTT.

This clonotype came up many times. The V call is TRBV7-2, the J call TRBJ2-2; D is unresolved. There are 15 residues in the CDR3. Germline V gives CDR1 SGHTA, CDR2 FQGNSA. V was pared by 5 bases and J by 5 bases, with 15 bases between. Here the CDR3 DNA reads TGTGCCAGCAGCCGCCAGGCTATTGGGACCGGGGAGCTGTTTTTT. It specifies CASSRQAIGTGELFF.

At least ten counts were recorded for this clonotype. The chain is built from TRBV6-1 and TRBJ1-5, with a possible D match to TRBD1 (5 bases). The CDR3 length is 14 residues. The germline V gene has CDR1 MNHNS and CDR2 SASEGT. Trimming left V 7 bases short and J 0 bases short, with 10 bases between. Here the CDR3 DNA reads TGTGCCAGCACAGGGCAAAATAGCAATCAGCCCCAGCATTTT. This encodes CASTGQNSNQPQHF.

Many counts were recorded for this clonotype. The chain joins TRBV7-2 to TRBJ1-6; 7 positions match TRBD1. Per germline, CDR1 SGHTA and CDR2 FQGNSA. This CDR3 has 14 residues. V trimming: 6 bases; J trimming: 3 bases; junction bases outside the gene matches: 2. The CDR3 spells CASRRDSYNSPLHF. The CDR3 DNA follows: TGTGCCAGCAGAAGGGACAGCTATAATTCACCCCTCCACTTT.

As regards this clonotype: A clone one base away is much larger, so this may be a read error. This chain uses TRBV12-3 or TRBV12-4 with TRBJ1-5; D might be TRBD1 (5 bases). This CDR3 spans 13 amino acids. CDR3 sequence: CASSPGARQHQHF. DNA of the CDR3: TGTGCCAGCAGTCCCGGGGCGAGGCAGCACCAGCATTTT.

This clonotype has at least ten counts. The rearrangement joins TRBV28 to TRBJ1-6; 7 nucleotides agree with TRBD1. Germline lookup yields CDR1 MDHEN and CDR2 SYDVKM. With 4 bases clipped from V and 14 bases from J, the junction kept 8 bases outside the gene matches. This CDR3 spans 13 amino acids. CDR3 sequence (DNA): TGTGCCAGCAGTTCCGTTAGGGACAGCACCCTCCACTTT. It encodes CASSSVRDSTLHF.

The CDR3 nucleotides are TGTGCCAGCAGCATGGGACAGGATGGACAGCCCCAGCATTTT. Its protein is CASSMGQDGQPQHF. V usage is TRBV5-4 and J usage is TRBJ1-5, with 8 bases lining up with TRBD1. CDR3 length: 14 residues. The V segment lost 4 bases and the J segment 7 bases; nucleotides outside the gene matches: 7. Germline V CDR1 and CDR2: SGHNT, YYREEE (reference sequence).

The chain employs TRBV20-1 and TRBJ1-5; D unresolved. The CDR3 spans 17 residues. V dropped 0 bases and J dropped 3 bases, with 18 bases sitting between them. Germline loops: CDR1 DFQATT, CDR2 SNEGSKA (reference sequence). CDR3 in DNA: TGCAGTGCTAGAGATCCCCAGGAGGTACTTTCCAATCAGCCCCAGCATTTT. Translating it yields CSARDPQEVLSNQPQHF.

This clonotype turned up a few times. This chain uses TRBV6-4 with TRBJ2-1; TRBD1 matches 10 bases. V dropped 6 bases and J dropped 4; count of bases not matched to a gene: 9. The germline gives CDR1 MRHNA, CDR2 SNTAGT. CDR3 length equals 16 residues. The CDR3, as DNA: TGTGCCAGCAGCACCTGGTGGACAGGGGGATACAATGAGCAGTTCTTC. Translation: CASSTWWTGGYNEQFF.

This clonotype was seen more than once but under ten times. The V gene is TRBV18, the J gene TRBJ1-1; 8 bases are a match to TRBD1. This CDR3 comprises 17 residues. J was trimmed by 3 bases and V by 0 bases; bases with no gene match: 9. Germline V CDR1 and CDR2: KGHSH, LQKENI. CDR3 nucleotides: TGTGCCAGCTCACCACCGATTGCAGGGGGCACGGACACTGAAGCTTTCTTT. It translates to CASSPPIAGGTDTEAFF. The full variable domain, its missing parts supplied by reference TRBV18 and TRBJ1-1, is NAGVMQNPRHLVRRRGQEARLRCSPMKGHSHVYWYRQLPEEGLKFMVYLQKENIIDESGMPKERFSAEFPKEGPSILRIQQVVRGDSAAYFCASSPPIAGGTDTEAFFGQGTRLTVV.

This clonotype came up many times. This chain links TRBV7-2 with TRBJ1-3; 10 bases agree with TRBD1. Trimming at V came to 6 bases and at J to 6 bases, leaving 8 bases not matched to a gene. The germline V gene encodes CDR1 SGHTA and CDR2 FQGNSA. The CDR3 spans 15 residues. The CDR3 region is CASRRDRGRENTIYF. The CDR3 DNA reads as TGTGCCAGCAGACGTGACAGGGGGCGAGAAAACACCATATATTTT.

This clonotype showed up many times. The chain employs TRBV4-3 and TRBJ1-1; D unresolved. The CDR3 is 14 amino acids. Trimming cost V 4 bases and J 2 bases, with 11 bases left between them. Per the germline V gene, CDR1 is LGHNA and CDR2 is YSLEER. The CDR3 region has the DNA TGCGCCAGCAGCCCCCGAGGGCAAAACACTGAAGCTTTCTTT. Residues: CASSPRGQNTEAFF.

This clonotype was detected many times. The V call is TRBV2, the J call TRBJ1-2, with 8 bases that match TRBD1. Trimming removed 1 base from V and 6 bases from J; junction bases left unmatched: 19. Germline V lookup: CDR1 SNHLY, CDR2 FYNNEI. The CDR3 consists of 19 residues. CDR3 DNA sequence: TGTGCCAGCAGTGAAGGTTCCCACTTTTCTGAGACAGGGGCGGATGGCTACACCTTC. Protein product: CASSEGSHFSETGADGYTF.